This entry concerns a single T cell receptor (beta chain). Its antigen is not identified. Sequencing used immunoSEQ multiplex PCR; TCRdb keeps in-frame clones, though not all of them. Here the sample spans about 58,000 clones, around 83% being singletons. The sample originates from a study of OX40 agonist ivuxolimab in advanced cancers. Study-wide context: Of mixed ages from about 23 to 79 and averaging around 60 years, the group was almost 85% male. Three patients responded partially, comprising one with hepatocellular carcinoma and two with cutaneous melanoma. Study-wide results and limits: Clonal expansion in partial responders at 0.1-3.0 mg/kg ranked among the lowest.

Trimming took 6 bases from V and 1 from J, leaving 7 bases between them. The CDR3 has 12 amino acids. Germline-derived CDR1 and CDR2 are ENHRY and SYGVKD. This chain uses TRBV10-3 with TRBJ2-7; no definite D call. The material was CD4+ or CD8+ T cells sorted from blood, obtained in a trial of the OX40 agonist ivuxolimab. This TCR was recovered from an adult with an advanced solid tumor such as melanoma, head and neck, liver or kidney cancer. The CDR3: CAISPNSYEQYF. CDR3 nucleotides: TGTGCCATCAGCCCTAATTCCTACGAGCAGTACTTC.